This T cell receptor (beta chain) came from a study of molecular identifiers for immune sequencing clone quantification. Study-wide results and caveats: Among effectors, clones above 20 RNA copies held over 99% of molecules; among naive cells, under 1%.

Sorting isolated naive CD8 T cells as CD8+CD4-CCR7+CD45RA+ events. Making the bulk TCR libraries relied on previously described methods and listed TCR primers. In TCRdb, the PCR reads were re-called with MiXCR into one record per CDR3 protein. The data contain fewer than 350,000 distinct CDR3 sequences, about a fifth of them singletons. This clonotype was detected many times. The antigen remains unidentified. Sequencing was performed on naive CD8+ T cells from blood, with Jurkat cell RNA spiked in. The subset: FACS-sorted CD8+CD4-CCR7+CD45RA+ naive T cells. This sequence was found in a human donor in good health. Some libraries in this study had Jurkat cell RNA spiked in.

The CDR3 region has the DNA TGCGCCAGCAGCCAACTACCGGACATCCGCTCTGGAAACACCATATATTTT. This encodes CASSQLPDIRSGNTIYF. The chain employs TRBV4-1 and TRBJ1-3; D is perhaps TRBD1 (5 bases). Trimming shortened V by 2 bases and J by 0 bases, and 14 bases separated the two germline ends. Germline V gene lookup returns CDR1 MGHRA and CDR2 YSYEKL. The CDR3 is made up of 17 amino acids.